These T cell receptor beta chains were read from a single sample in a study of T cell responses to AZD1222 COVID-19 vaccine. This table comes from immunoSEQ multiplex PCR, and its TCRdb copy is limited to in-frame clones, with some not included. The sample lists about 140,000 clones, nearly 95% seen once, with about 3.7% in the top ten. The sequencing here drew on peripheral blood, taken 28 days after the second AZD1222 dose. The receptor source for this set is an adult who received the AZD1222 COVID-19 vaccine. Both conserved end residues are part of each CDR3. A D gene is named only where the DNA matches it firmly.

- | TRBV9 | CASSRNRERLGYTF
- | TRBV4-1 | CASSPSNSPLHF
- | TRBV28 | CASSLSSRRAGQPQHF
TRBD1 | TRBV19 | CASSTTGGESEAFF
TRBD1 | TRBV12-3/TRBV12-4 | CASSYRGGEKLFF
- | TRBV28 | CASGPLGGMTSNQPQHF
TRBD2 | TRBV29-1 | CSSRGLAGAGEQFF
TRBD1 | TRBV7-3 | CASSLTGAGGSYEQYF
- | TRBV3-1/TRBV3-2 | CASSQQKGGEQFF
- | TRBV28 | CASRPGGGPEAFF
TRBD2 | TRBV19 | CASRATSGSSYNEQFF
- | TRBV29-1 | CSAAGSGPADTQYF
TRBD1 | TRBV15 | CATSRDKGQGNEKLFF
TRBD1 | TRBV18 | CASSPPGQGGTEAFF
- | TRBV5-1 | CASSLRTVAYEQYF
TRBD2 | TRBV18 | CASSPTLAVSSYEQYF
- | TRBV18 | CASSPEQVALSAFF
- | TRBV7-8 | CASSPLTLNTEAFF
- | TRBV5-1 | CASSLETAANSPLHF
TRBD1 | TRBV6-5 | CASSPADRAPEAFF
- | TRBV27 | CASRSPYNSPLHF
TRBD2 | TRBV27 | CASSLLAGNYEQYF
TRBD1 | TRBV30 | CAWRLGQGTDTQYF
- | TRBV5-1 | CASSLHGIGANSPLHF
- | TRBV2 | CASSEDLNTEAFF
TRBD1 | TRBV6-1 | CASSEAYRQGAKILF
- | TRBV29-1 | CSVARETSGNTIYF
- | TRBV27 | CASSLSPYDTQYF
- | TRBV7-8 | CASSLDSPLHF
- | TRBV5-1 | CASSLGVETAFF
- | TRBV4-1 | CASSQDRDFYEQYF
TRBD2 | TRBV7-2 | CASSLMGLAGGVDTQYF
- | TRBV11-2 | CASSLVALNTEAFF
- | TRBV6-1 | CASSELNYEQYF
- | TRBV28 | CASSLGWDGYTF
TRBD1 | TRBV29-1 | CSVMFRGIAGANVLTF
- | TRBV28 | CASSHTMNTEAFF
- | TRBV4-1 | CASSQPIAANTGELFF
- | TRBV28 | CASNLLGGYTF
- | TRBV6-5 | CASSQIIEEGLALHF
- | TRBV27 | CASSFPGSEAFF
- | TRBV5-4 | CASHLGGRGNTEAFF